This T cell receptor beta chain derives from a study of cytomegalovirus exposure and HLA in healthy donors. Study at large: Roughly 92 million unique TCRs, all from HLA-typed donors, were included in an early release of the data.

This clone was counted once. Its specificity is unknown. Study-level points and caveats: Reported results showed that the classifier diagnosed cytomegalovirus status with high specificity and sensitivity. Most TCRs appeared rarely, but some public TCRs recurred in many donors. Specific recognition of CMV antigens was confirmed in vitro for a few chains (all CMV-associated).

The CDR3 loop spans 17 amino acids. Germline lookup yields CDR1 SGHAT and CDR2 FQNNGV. Trimming took off 1 base at V and 0 bases at J, with 13 bases between the two ends. Vbeta (60) and Jbeta (13) primers were used in the PCR. The assay was immunoSEQ multiplex PCR, and TCRdb's table has in-frame clones only and misses some. The data contain 150,000 to 200,000 clones, around 72% of them seen just once; the ten biggest clones take up approximately 1.5%. This receptor was obtained from a man aged 50-59 years in good health and CMV-seronegative. The genes are TRBV11-2 and TRBJ1-3; D remains unclear. The sequencing sample was made of PBMCs. The CDR3 loop reads CASSLAQLRSSGNTIYF. The DNA for the CDR3 is TGTGCCAGCAGCTTAGCACAACTCCGGAGCTCTGGAAACACCATATATTTT.